The 7 T cell receptor beta chains below come from one sample, sequenced in a study of blood T cell repertoires in COVID-19. The data were produced by immunoSEQ multiplex PCR, yet TCRdb's version contains in-frame clones alone and is incomplete. The sample includes approximately 130,000 clones, about 80% seen only once; the top ten take approximately 25%. The sequenced material came from peripheral blood. These receptor sequences come from a human donor in a cohort sampled during active COVID-19.

This clone was detected only a few times. CDR3 DNA: TGTGCCAGCAGTTTTCTCGAGGGTGGTGAGCAGTTCTTC. This translates into CASSFLEGGEQFF. The chain recombines TRBV28 with TRBJ2-1; weak D call: TRBD2 (5 bases). The CDR3 has 13 amino acids. V lost 3 bases to trimming and J lost 9 bases, with 12 bases between them. CDR1 is MDHEN and CDR2 is SYDVKM in the germline V gene.

This clone was detected a few times. This chain's CDR3 is CASSHRGLSGYEQYF. In DNA form, the CDR3 reads TGTGCCAGCAGTCACAGGGGGCTCAGCGGGTACGAGCAGTACTTC. V and J are TRBV27 and TRBJ2-7; 9 nucleotides match TRBD1. The ends lost 5 bases at V and 4 bases at J; junction bases unmatched: 9. Germline CDR1 reads MNHEY; CDR2 reads SMNVEV (reference sequence). The CDR3 length is 15 residues.

The rearrangement joins TRBV30 to TRBJ2-3; 9 bases match TRBD1. The CDR3 extends over 15 amino acids. Germline V lookup: CDR1 GTSNPN, CDR2 SVGIG (reference sequence). J lost 5 bases, V lost 2 bases, and 8 bases had no gene match. Written as DNA, the CDR3 is TGTGCCTGGAGTCCCGGGGGACAGGGTTTAGATACGCAGTATTTT. Translating it yields CAWSPGGQGLDTQYF.

V usage is TRBV30 and J usage is TRBJ2-3, with 7 bases fitting TRBD2. Germline values: CDR1 GTSNPN, CDR2 SVGIG (reference sequence). The CDR3 is 14 amino acids. V shed 2 bases and J 1 base; nucleotides not matched to a gene: 3. The CDR3 nucleotides read TGTGCCTGGAGTCCTAGCGGAGGCACAGATACGCAGTATTTT. Translated: CAWSPSGGTDTQYF.

This sequence joins TRBV11-1 and TRBJ2-1; 7 nucleotides align to TRBD2. V lost 0 bases, J lost 8 bases, and 7 bases stayed unmatched. This CDR3 spans 15 amino acids. Germline CDR1 and CDR2: SGHAT and FQDESV (reference sequence). CDR3 protein: CASSLAGGRGDEQFF. The CDR3 DNA is TGTGCCAGCAGCTTAGCGGGAGGGCGGGGCGATGAGCAGTTCTTC.

The V and J genes are TRBV4-2 and TRBJ1-2; D unclear. Per germline, CDR1 LGHNA and CDR2 YNFKEQ. Trimming removed 4 bases from V and 0 bases from J, with 9 bases in between. The CDR3 runs 14 residues. This CDR3 is CASSPGLSNYGYTF. Written as DNA, the CDR3 is TGTGCCAGCAGCCCCGGACTCTCTAACTATGGCTACACCTTC.

This clone showed up just a few times. CDR3 sequence reads: CASSNYRDQPQHF. In DNA form, the CDR3 reads TGTGCCAGTAGTAATTACCGCGATCAGCCCCAGCATTTT. J is TRBJ1-5 and V is TRBV19; D is unclear. The V gene's germline CDR1 is LNHDA and CDR2 SQIVND (reference sequence). The ends were cut back, 4 bases at V and 5 bases at J, with 9 bases in the middle. This CDR3 is 13 amino acids long.